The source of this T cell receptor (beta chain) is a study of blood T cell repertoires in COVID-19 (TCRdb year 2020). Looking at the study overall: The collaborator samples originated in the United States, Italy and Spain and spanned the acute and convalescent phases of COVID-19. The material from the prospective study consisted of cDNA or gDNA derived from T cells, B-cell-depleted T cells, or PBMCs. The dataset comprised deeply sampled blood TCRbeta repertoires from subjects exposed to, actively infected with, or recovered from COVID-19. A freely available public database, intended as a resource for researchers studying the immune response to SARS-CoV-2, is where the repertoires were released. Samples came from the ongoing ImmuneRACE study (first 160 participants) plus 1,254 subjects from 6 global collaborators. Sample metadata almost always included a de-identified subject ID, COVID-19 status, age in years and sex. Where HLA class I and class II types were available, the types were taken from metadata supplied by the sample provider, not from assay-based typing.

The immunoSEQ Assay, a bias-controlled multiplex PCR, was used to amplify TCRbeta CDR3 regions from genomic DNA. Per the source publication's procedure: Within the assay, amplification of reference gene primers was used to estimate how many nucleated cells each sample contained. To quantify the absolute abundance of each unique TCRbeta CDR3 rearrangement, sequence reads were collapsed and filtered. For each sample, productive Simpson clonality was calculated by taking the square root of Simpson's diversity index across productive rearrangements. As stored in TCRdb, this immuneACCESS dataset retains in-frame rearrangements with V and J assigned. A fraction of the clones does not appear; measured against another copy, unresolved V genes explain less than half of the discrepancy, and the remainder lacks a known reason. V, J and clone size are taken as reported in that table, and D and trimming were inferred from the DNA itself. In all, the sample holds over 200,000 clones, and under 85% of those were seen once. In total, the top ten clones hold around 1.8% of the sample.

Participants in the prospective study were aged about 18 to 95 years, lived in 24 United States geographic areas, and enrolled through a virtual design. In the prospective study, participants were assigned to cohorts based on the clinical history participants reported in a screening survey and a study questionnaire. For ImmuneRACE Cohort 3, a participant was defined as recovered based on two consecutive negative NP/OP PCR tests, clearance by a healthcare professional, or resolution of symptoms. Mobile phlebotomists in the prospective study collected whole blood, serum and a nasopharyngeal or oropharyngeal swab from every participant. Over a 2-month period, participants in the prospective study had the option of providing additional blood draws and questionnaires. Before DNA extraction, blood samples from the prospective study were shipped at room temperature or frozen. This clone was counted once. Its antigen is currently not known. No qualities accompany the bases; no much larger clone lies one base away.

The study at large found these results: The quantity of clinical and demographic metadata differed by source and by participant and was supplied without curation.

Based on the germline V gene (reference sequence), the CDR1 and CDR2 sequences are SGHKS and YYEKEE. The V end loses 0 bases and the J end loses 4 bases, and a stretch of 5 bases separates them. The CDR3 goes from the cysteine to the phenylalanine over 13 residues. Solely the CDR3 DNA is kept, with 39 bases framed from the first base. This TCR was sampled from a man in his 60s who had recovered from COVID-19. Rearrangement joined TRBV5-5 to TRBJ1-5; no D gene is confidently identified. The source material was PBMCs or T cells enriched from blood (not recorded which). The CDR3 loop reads CASSLDINQPQHF. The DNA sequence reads TGTGCCAGCAGCTTGGACATTAATCAGCCCCAGCATTTT.